The rows below give T cell receptor beta chains drawn from one sample of a study of siplizumab effects on memory and regulatory T cells. TCRdb keeps only in-frame clones here, not all; method: immunoSEQ multiplex PCR. The sample shows about 91,000 clones, approximately 94% of them seen only once. The sample consisted of CD8+ T cells sorted from blood. Receptors originate from a human donor in good health. CDR3s include the opening cysteine and the closing phenylalanine or tryptophan. D genes are given only for firm matches. The size of a clone is reported for some rows only, either as once, few or many, or as a class for expanded clones.

CDR3 protein: CASSYSGDTQYF
CDR3 DNA: TGTGCCAGCAGCTATAGCGGAGATACGCAGTATTTT
D gene: NA
V gene: TRBV7-9
clone size: once
J gene: TRBJ2-3

CDR3 protein: CASSFGGPWSTDTQYF
CDR3 DNA: TGTGCCAGTAGTTTCGGGGGGCCGTGGAGCACAGATACGCAGTATTTT
D gene: NA
V gene: TRBV19
clone size: NA
J gene: TRBJ2-3

CDR3 protein: CASSPRSGAAAGGYNEQFF
CDR3 DNA: TGTGCCAGCAGCCCCCGGAGCGGGGCAGCAGCGGGAGGGTACAATGAGCAGTTCTTC
D gene: TRBD2
V gene: TRBV9
clone size: NA
J gene: TRBJ2-1

CDR3 protein: CATSRDRVYEKLFF
CDR3 DNA: TGTGCCACCAGCAGAGATCGGGTGTACGAAAAACTGTTTTTT
D gene: NA
V gene: TRBV15
clone size: NA
J gene: TRBJ1-4

CDR3 protein: CASSREGTASYNEKLFF
CDR3 DNA: TGTGCCAGCAGCCGGGAAGGGACAGCGTCTTATAATGAAAAACTGTTTTTT
D gene: TRBD1
V gene: TRBV9
clone size: NA
J gene: TRBJ1-4

CDR3 protein: CASSGDGGNTIYF
CDR3 DNA: TGTGCCAGCAGTGGGGACGGTGGAAACACCATATATTTT
D gene: NA
V gene: TRBV6-1
clone size: NA
J gene: TRBJ1-3

CDR3 protein: CASSQDPSGGSNTGELFF
CDR3 DNA: TGTGCCAGCAGCCAAGATCCTAGCGGGGGGTCCAACACCGGGGAGCTGTTTTTT
D gene: TRBD2
V gene: TRBV4-2
clone size: NA
J gene: TRBJ2-2

CDR3 protein: CASSPLGVTEAFF
CDR3 DNA: TGTGCCAGTAGCCCTTTGGGAGTCACTGAAGCTTTCTTT
D gene: NA
V gene: TRBV19
clone size: NA
J gene: TRBJ1-1

CDR3 protein: CAWSPGQLNQPQHF
CDR3 DNA: TGTGCCTGGAGTCCAGGACAGCTCAATCAGCCCCAGCATTTT
D gene: NA
V gene: TRBV30
clone size: NA
J gene: TRBJ1-5

CDR3 protein: CASSLEKSTDTQYF
CDR3 DNA: TGTGCCAGCAGTTTGGAGAAAAGCACAGATACGCAGTATTTT
D gene: NA
V gene: TRBV27
clone size: NA
J gene: TRBJ2-3

CDR3 protein: CASSFDRENTEAFF
CDR3 DNA: TGCGCCAGCAGCTTCGACAGGGAGAACACTGAAGCTTTCTTT
D gene: TRBD1
V gene: TRBV5-1
clone size: NA
J gene: TRBJ1-1

CDR3 protein: CASSLKPRETQYF
CDR3 DNA: TGTGCCAGCAGCTTAAAACCTCGGGAGACCCAGTACTTC
D gene: NA
V gene: TRBV7-8
clone size: NA
J gene: TRBJ2-5

CDR3 protein: CASSIELGASSGNTIYF
CDR3 DNA: TGTGCCAGTAGTATAGAGCTGGGGGCAAGCTCTGGAAACACCATATATTTT
D gene: NA
V gene: TRBV19
clone size: few
J gene: TRBJ1-3

CDR3 protein: CASSLAYREIGTGYNSPLHF
CDR3 DNA: TGTGCCAGCAGCTTAGCCTATCGGGAGATCGGGACAGGTTATAATTCACCCCTCCACTTT
D gene: TRBD1
V gene: TRBV7-8
clone size: NA
J gene: TRBJ1-6

CDR3 protein: CASSLAPGTTTNTGELFF
CDR3 DNA: TGCGCCAGCAGCTTGGCACCCGGGACTACGACGAACACCGGGGAGCTGTTTTTT
D gene: TRBD2
V gene: TRBV5-1
clone size: NA
J gene: TRBJ2-2

CDR3 protein: CASSQGQEAYYGYTF
CDR3 DNA: TGCGCCAGCAGCCAGGGACAGGAGGCTTACTATGGCTACACCTTC
D gene: TRBD1
V gene: TRBV4-3
clone size: NA
J gene: TRBJ1-2

CDR3 protein: CASSFLGGELFF
CDR3 DNA: TGCGCCAGCAGCTTCCTTGGCGGGGAGCTGTTTTTT
D gene: NA
V gene: TRBV4-3
clone size: NA
J gene: TRBJ2-2

CDR3 protein: CASSQSSYEQYF
CDR3 DNA: TGTGCCAGCAGCCAGTCTAGCTACGAGCAGTACTTC
D gene: NA
V gene: TRBV4-2
clone size: NA
J gene: TRBJ2-7

CDR3 protein: CSVEKGSYGYTF
CDR3 DNA: TGCAGCGTTGAAAAGGGTAGCTATGGCTACACCTTC
D gene: NA
V gene: TRBV29-1
clone size: NA
J gene: TRBJ1-2

CDR3 protein: CASSMGQGLTYNEQFF
CDR3 DNA: TGTGCCAGTAGTATGGGACAGGGACTAACCTACAATGAGCAGTTCTTC
D gene: TRBD1
V gene: TRBV19
clone size: NA
J gene: TRBJ2-1

CDR3 protein: CATTEGASSYNEQFF
CDR3 DNA: TGTGCCACCACCGAAGGAGCGAGCTCCTACAATGAGCAGTTCTTC
D gene: NA
V gene: TRBV5-6
clone size: NA
J gene: TRBJ2-1

CDR3 protein: CASSPLGGQLNTEAFF
CDR3 DNA: TGCGCCAGCAGCCCACTGGGAGGCCAGCTGAACACTGAAGCTTTCTTT
D gene: NA
V gene: TRBV4-1
clone size: NA
J gene: TRBJ1-1

CDR3 protein: CASSMSGGGANVLTF
CDR3 DNA: TGTGCCAGTAGTATGTCGGGTGGTGGGGCCAACGTCCTGACTTTC
D gene: NA
V gene: TRBV19
clone size: NA
J gene: TRBJ2-6

CDR3 protein: CASSLGTANTEAFF
CDR3 DNA: TGTGCTAGCAGCTTAGGGACGGCGAACACTGAAGCTTTCTTT
D gene: NA
V gene: TRBV7-7
clone size: NA
J gene: TRBJ1-1

CDR3 protein: CASSLGSYEQYF
CDR3 DNA: TGTGCCAGCAGCTTAGGGAGCTACGAGCAGTACTTC
D gene: NA
V gene: TRBV11-3
clone size: NA
J gene: TRBJ2-7

CDR3 protein: CASSFLLAGELFF
CDR3 DNA: TGTGCCAGCAGTTTCCTATTAGCCGGGGAGCTGTTTTTT
D gene: NA
V gene: TRBV5-6
clone size: once
J gene: TRBJ2-2

CDR3 protein: CASSLAGQPQHF
CDR3 DNA: TGTGCCAGCAGCTTAGCAGGTCAGCCCCAGCATTTT
D gene: NA
V gene: TRBV7-9
clone size: NA
J gene: TRBJ1-5

CDR3 protein: CASSFGTGYEQYF
CDR3 DNA: TGTGCCAGCAGTTTCGGGACAGGCTACGAGCAGTACTTC
D gene: TRBD1
V gene: TRBV27
clone size: NA
J gene: TRBJ2-7

CDR3 protein: CASSPGSNYGYTF
CDR3 DNA: TGTGCCAGTAGCCCTGGGTCTAACTATGGCTACACCTTC
D gene: NA
V gene: TRBV19
clone size: once
J gene: TRBJ1-2

CDR3 protein: CASSPPAPEWVGGYTF
CDR3 DNA: TGTGCCAGCAGCCCGCCCGCTCCGGAGTGGGTAGGTGGCTACACCTTC
D gene: NA
V gene: TRBV7-9
clone size: NA
J gene: TRBJ1-2

CDR3 protein: CASSLSAYEQYF
CDR3 DNA: TGTGCCAGCAGCCTCAGTGCCTACGAGCAGTACTTC
D gene: NA
V gene: TRBV14
clone size: NA
J gene: TRBJ2-7

CDR3 protein: CAWSPGQGWYEQYF
CDR3 DNA: TGTGCCTGGAGTCCGGGACAGGGATGGTACGAGCAGTACTTC
D gene: TRBD1
V gene: TRBV30
clone size: NA
J gene: TRBJ2-7

CDR3 protein: CASSAGSTGELFF
CDR3 DNA: TGTGCCAGCAGCGCCGGCTCCACCGGGGAGCTGTTTTTT
D gene: NA
V gene: TRBV7-8
clone size: NA
J gene: TRBJ2-2

CDR3 protein: CASSQLGGSDTQYF
CDR3 DNA: TGCGCCAGCAGCCAACTCGGGGGGTCAGATACGCAGTATTTT
D gene: TRBD2
V gene: TRBV5-1
clone size: once
J gene: TRBJ2-3

CDR3 protein: CSARDGYGYTF
CDR3 DNA: TGCAGTGCTAGAGATGGCTATGGCTACACCTTC
D gene: NA
V gene: TRBV20-1
clone size: NA
J gene: TRBJ1-2

CDR3 protein: CASSVEGGYLTDTQYF
CDR3 DNA: TGTGCCAGCAGCGTAGAGGGGGGCTACCTCACAGATACGCAGTATTTT
D gene: NA
V gene: TRBV9
clone size: NA
J gene: TRBJ2-3

CDR3 protein: CASSSPHAGAAFTEAFF
CDR3 DNA: TGTGCCAGCAGTTCCCCCCACGCAGGGGCTGCGTTCACTGAAGCTTTCTTT
D gene: NA
V gene: TRBV28
clone size: NA
J gene: TRBJ1-1

CDR3 protein: CASSLSTGELFF
CDR3 DNA: TGTGCCAGCAGCTTAAGTACCGGGGAGCTGTTTTTT
D gene: NA
V gene: TRBV7-3
clone size: NA
J gene: TRBJ2-2

CDR3 protein: CASSFRLAGAADTQYF
CDR3 DNA: TGTGCCAGTAGTTTTAGACTAGCGGGAGCAGCAGATACGCAGTATTTT
D gene: TRBD2
V gene: TRBV19
clone size: NA
J gene: TRBJ2-3

CDR3 protein: CASSQEGLLGNEQFF
CDR3 DNA: TGTGCCAGCAGCCAAGAGGGACTATTAGGTAATGAGCAGTTCTTC
D gene: TRBD2
V gene: TRBV14
clone size: NA
J gene: TRBJ2-1

CDR3 protein: CASPGPREQYF
CDR3 DNA: TGTGCCAGCCCGGGACCCAGGGAGCAGTACTTC
D gene: NA
V gene: TRBV18
clone size: NA
J gene: TRBJ2-7

CDR3 protein: CASSRKPGQGYFADTQYF
CDR3 DNA: TGTGCCAGCAGCAGGAAACCGGGACAGGGGTATTTCGCAGATACGCAGTATTTT
D gene: TRBD1
V gene: TRBV7-2
clone size: NA
J gene: TRBJ2-3

CDR3 protein: CASSVGGRGEKLFF
CDR3 DNA: TGTGCCAGCAGCGTAGGCGGCAGGGGAGAAAAACTGTTTTTT
D gene: NA
V gene: TRBV9
clone size: NA
J gene: TRBJ1-4

CDR3 protein: CASSLGGAGQPQHF
CDR3 DNA: TGTGCCAGCAGCTTAGGGGGCGCGGGTCAGCCCCAGCATTTT
D gene: NA
V gene: TRBV7-9
clone size: NA
J gene: TRBJ1-5

CDR3 protein: CASSPPTDTSETQYF
CDR3 DNA: TGTGCCAGCTCACCACCGACCGACACCTCGGAGACCCAGTACTTC
D gene: NA
V gene: TRBV18
clone size: once
J gene: TRBJ2-5

CDR3 protein: CASSLRETQYF
CDR3 DNA: TGTGCCAGCAGCTTGAGGGAGACCCAGTACTTC
D gene: NA
V gene: TRBV5-6
clone size: once
J gene: TRBJ2-5

CDR3 protein: CASSLGRGYQETQYF
CDR3 DNA: TGCGCCAGCAGCTTGGGCAGGGGGTACCAAGAGACCCAGTACTTC
D gene: TRBD1
V gene: TRBV5-1
clone size: NA
J gene: TRBJ2-5

CDR3 protein: CSGVESTGELFF
CDR3 DNA: TGCAGCGGGGTTGAGAGCACCGGGGAGCTGTTTTTT
D gene: NA
V gene: TRBV29-1
clone size: NA
J gene: TRBJ2-2